This is a list of T cell receptor beta chains from one sample in a study of blood T cell repertoires in COVID-19. Sequencing was performed with immunoSEQ multiplex PCR; in TCRdb, only in-frame clones are kept and a portion is missing. The sample holds around 100,000 clones, roughly 81% seen once. The sample comprised peripheral blood. The receptors here all came from a human donor in a cohort sampled during active COVID-19. Both conserved end residues are part of each CDR3. Fields, in order: CDR3 length, D gene, V gene, J gene, CDR3 protein. A D gene is named only where the DNA matches it firmly.

14,TRBD1,TRBV4-2,TRBJ1-1,CASSHRQGDTEAFF
15,TRBD2,TRBV19,TRBJ2-7,CASSSRLAPSYEQYF
15,TRBD1,TRBV4-3,TRBJ2-1,CASSQDSRGRDEQFF
12,NA,TRBV5-6,TRBJ2-1,CASSSRGSGQFF
14,TRBD1,TRBV7-9,TRBJ1-4,CASSQQGIDEKLFF
14,NA,TRBV7-3,TRBJ2-3,CASSLSSGTDTQYF
13,TRBD2,TRBV7-3,TRBJ2-1,CASSSIQSGAQFF
16,TRBD2,TRBV4-1,TRBJ2-4,CASSHHGEGLKSIQYF
13,NA,TRBV19,TRBJ2-6,CASRVNGANVLTF
17,TRBD1,TRBV5-1,TRBJ1-2,CASSLGDTGTANYGYTF
14,NA,TRBV6-4,TRBJ2-2,CASSERPNSGELFF
14,NA,TRBV5-5,TRBJ1-6,CASSLGQDNSPLHF
12,NA,TRBV12-3/TRBV12-4,TRBJ1-1,CASSFSGTEAFF
21,TRBD2,TRBV9,TRBJ2-7,CASSVERSRDISGLGSYEQYF
16,NA,TRBV5-6,TRBJ1-3,CASSSPRANSGNTIYF
12,NA,TRBV7-9,TRBJ1-6,CASSFGYSPLHF
13,TRBD1,TRBV7-9,TRBJ1-4,CASRTGGAEKLFF
17,TRBD1,TRBV18,TRBJ2-7,CASSRAWGTGFRDEQYF
15,TRBD1,TRBV15,TRBJ2-7,CATSVNAGQGGKEYF
15,TRBD1,TRBV7-3,TRBJ1-1,CASSVDRGGRTEAFF
13,TRBD1,TRBV28,TRBJ1-6,CASSQTGVSPLHF
15,TRBD1,TRBV6-5,TRBJ1-1,CASRQSQGANTEAFF
17,NA,TRBV29-1,TRBJ1-1,CSVQSGGSRYFGTEAFF
16,TRBD1,TRBV4-1,TRBJ2-5,CASSQGQGLLQETQYF
15,NA,TRBV4-3,TRBJ1-1,CASSQEPGGGTEAFF
12,NA,TRBV30,TRBJ2-3,CAWSVSTDTQYF
17,NA,TRBV9,TRBJ1-6,CASSVAPRGASNSPLHF
15,NA,TRBV19,TRBJ2-1,CATKRRRTDYNEQFF
12,NA,TRBV9,TRBJ2-1,CASSLQGYEQFF
16,NA,TRBV14,TRBJ1-1,CASSQMGGGRDTEAFF
14,NA,TRBV6-2/TRBV6-3,TRBJ1-1,CASSYSEGETEAFF
15,NA,TRBV18,TRBJ1-2,CASSPARDSNYGYTF
14,NA,TRBV5-1,TRBJ1-4,CASSLDTTNEKLFF
15,TRBD2,TRBV9,TRBJ2-1,CASSVGGGGTNEQFF
16,TRBD2,TRBV7-6,TRBJ2-5,CASSLGSSGVGETQYF
15,TRBD1,TRBV6-1,TRBJ1-5,CASSERGQYNQPQHF
13,NA,TRBV7-3,TRBJ1-1,CASRLRPNTEAFF
11,TRBD1,TRBV20-1,TRBJ2-7,CSAVRGLEQYF
11,NA,TRBV20-1,TRBJ2-1,CSARDPGLQFF
17,TRBD1,TRBV18,TRBJ2-6,CASSQQGGVSGANVLTF
16,TRBD1,TRBV24-1,TRBJ2-1,CATSDGGTGAYNEQFF
15,NA,TRBV4-3,TRBJ1-4,CASSQRGDGNEKLFF
14,NA,TRBV6-5,TRBJ1-1,CASSYFRGGTEAFF
18,NA,TRBV7-7,TRBJ1-2,CASSLGLGRGEVSYGYTF
13,NA,TRBV10-3,TRBJ2-7,CAISLASSYEQYF
11,NA,TRBV29-1,TRBJ2-2,CSVRNTGELFF
13,NA,TRBV7-2,TRBJ2-2,CASSPRGTGELFF
13,TRBD2,TRBV30,TRBJ2-1,CAWSSGTSGGQFF
16,NA,TRBV19,TRBJ1-1,CASSMGTGHLNTEAFF
15,NA,TRBV6-2/TRBV6-3,TRBJ2-7,CASSYSPGTTYEQYF
16,TRBD2,TRBV5-1,TRBJ2-1,CASSFSGTSSYNEQFF
18,NA,TRBV5-1,TRBJ2-6,CASSGTQGRKAGANVLTF
15,TRBD1,TRBV3-1/TRBV3-2,TRBJ2-7,CASSQGGTGGGEQYF
14,NA,TRBV7-9,TRBJ2-3,CASSSAPDSDTQYF
14,TRBD2,TRBV7-9,TRBJ2-7,CASSRTSGSYEQYF
14,NA,TRBV5-1,TRBJ1-2,CASSLVAESYGYTF
13,TRBD1,TRBV11-2,TRBJ2-5,CASSGTVDETQYF
13,NA,TRBV6-1,TRBJ1-1,CASSERGNTEAFF
11,NA,TRBV6-6,TRBJ2-1,CASSSSGHQFF